Following are 24 T cell receptor beta chains from one sample sequenced in a study of blood T cell repertoires in COVID-19. Produced via immunoSEQ multiplex PCR; TCRdb's table is partial and in-frame only. The repertoire consists of 200,000 or so clones, with 82% occurring once and the leading ten covering more than 5%. Source material: peripheral blood. The receptors were sampled from a woman aged 25 to 45 with acute or convalescent COVID-19.

This clone was counted between two and nine times. The chain links TRBV28 to TRBJ2-7, with 10 bases fitting TRBD2. This CDR3 spans 15 amino acids. V was clipped by 1 base and J by 6 bases; unmatched bases: 6. Germline CDR1 is MDHEN and CDR2 is SYDVKM. The CDR3 reads CASSLLASGGFEQYF. The CDR3 bases are TGTGCCAGCAGTTTATTGGCTAGCGGGGGTTTCGAGCAGTACTTC.

The rearrangement uses TRBV14 and TRBJ1-6; D uncertain. Trimming cost V 0 bases and J 4 bases, with 7 bases left between them. Germline V gene sequence: CDR1 SGHDN, CDR2 FVKESK. The CDR3 consists of 15 residues. This CDR3 is CASSQDIAYNSPLHF. The CDR3 nucleotides are TGTGCCAGCAGCCAAGATATAGCTTATAATTCACCCCTCCACTTT.

This chain links TRBV27 with TRBJ2-7; 7 nucleotides line up with TRBD1. Per germline, CDR1 MNHEY and CDR2 SMNVEV (reference sequence). V was pared by 0 bases and J by 3 bases, with 5 bases of the junction left unmatched. This CDR3 is built from 15 residues. The CDR3 loop is CASSLSGGLLYEQYF. In DNA form, the CDR3 reads TGTGCCAGCAGTTTATCAGGGGGCCTCCTCTACGAGCAGTACTTC.

This sequence joins TRBV18 and TRBJ1-4; D is unresolved. The CDR3 runs 14 residues. V shed 0 bases and J shed 7 bases, with 9 bases lying between them. The germline gives CDR1 KGHSH, CDR2 LQKENI. This CDR3 is CASSPPARSEKLFF. As DNA, the CDR3 is TGTGCCAGCTCACCACCTGCCAGGTCTGAAAAACTGTTTTTT.

The V gene is TRBV25-1, the J gene TRBJ2-7, with D perhaps matching TRBD1 (6 bases). The CDR3 is 15 residues long. The V end lost 3 bases, the J end lost 4 bases, and 16 bases lay between the germline ends. Germline values: CDR1 MGHDK, CDR2 SYGVNS. The CDR3 loop reads CASSEMTGGRYEQYF. Written as DNA, the CDR3 is TGTGCCAGCAGTGAGATGACAGGCGGTCGGTACGAGCAGTACTTC.

The V gene is TRBV19, the J gene TRBJ1-1; a weak D match, TRBD1 (6 bases). The germline V and J ends were trimmed by 9 bases and 1 base, with 12 bases remaining between them. The CDR3 runs to 13 residues. Germline lookup yields CDR1 LNHDA and CDR2 SQIVND (reference sequence). CDR3 sequence: CASIQGSNTEAFF. The CDR3 DNA reads TGTGCCAGCATACAGGGATCGAACACTGAAGCTTTCTTT.

The chain combines TRBV25-1 with TRBJ2-2; 11 bases line up with TRBD1. The CDR3 consists of 15 residues. The junction had 4 bases not matched to a gene; V was cut back by 6 bases and J by 4 bases. Germline V gives CDR1 MGHDK, CDR2 SYGVNS. The DNA for the CDR3 is TGTGCCAGCAGGAGGACAGGGGGCTCCACCGGGGAGCTGTTTTTT. This translates into CASRRTGGSTGELFF.

The V and J genes are TRBV6-5 and TRBJ2-1, with 10 bases that match TRBD2. The germline V gene encodes CDR1 MNHEY and CDR2 SVGAGI. The CDR3 is made up of 16 amino acids. With 2 bases clipped from V and 7 bases from J, the junction kept 8 bases outside the gene matches. CDR3 residues: CASSYGLLAGVNEQFF. In DNA, the CDR3 is TGTGCCAGCAGTTACGGATTGCTAGCGGGGGTTAATGAGCAGTTCTTC.

V usage is TRBV5-6 and J usage is TRBJ2-1; D gene unclear. The CDR3 loop spans 14 amino acids. Trimming shortened V by 2 bases and J by 5 bases, and 11 bases separated the two germline ends. Germline V lookup: CDR1 SGHDT, CDR2 YYEEEE. The CDR3: CASSLGFDNNEQFF. For the CDR3, the DNA is TGTGCCAGCAGCTTAGGATTCGACAACAATGAGCAGTTCTTC.

The J gene is TRBJ1-4, the V gene TRBV28, with 11 positions matching TRBD1. Trimming removed 5 bases from V and 8 bases from J; junction bases left unmatched: 7. Germline V lookup: CDR1 MDHEN, CDR2 SYDVKM. CDR3 length: 15 amino acids. The CDR3 DNA sequence: TGTGCCAGCAGTGCACTGGGACAGGGGGTAGAAAAACTGTTTTTT. This gives the protein CASSALGQGVEKLFF.

V and J are TRBV5-1 and TRBJ2-1; 7 bases map to TRBD2. The CDR3 loop spans 14 amino acids. J lost 4 bases, V lost 2 bases, and 3 bases had no gene match. The germline V gene encodes CDR1 SGHRS and CDR2 YFSETQ. The CDR3: CASSLAGSYNEQFF. The CDR3 nucleotides read TGCGCCAGCAGCTTAGCGGGATCGTACAATGAGCAGTTCTTC. Full variable domain (rest looked up from reference TRBV5-1 and TRBJ2-1): KAGVTQTPRYLIKTRGQQVTLSCSPISGHRSVSWYQQTPGQGLQFLFEYFSETQRNKGNFPGRFSGRQFSNSRSEMNVSTLELGDSALYLCASSLAGSYNEQFFGPGTRLTVL.

The J gene is TRBJ2-2, the V gene TRBV7-9, with D possibly matching TRBD1 (6 bases). Germline values: CDR1 SEHNR, CDR2 FQNEAQ (reference sequence). Between the trimmed V and J ends, which lost 2 bases and 1 base, there was a span of 11 bases. This CDR3 has 16 residues. CDR3 sequence: CASSLIDRRNTGELFF. CDR3 bases: TGTGCCAGCAGCTTAATAGACAGGAGGAACACCGGGGAGCTGTTTTTT.

The chain has TRBV19 and TRBJ1-1, with D unresolved. This CDR3 is 13 amino acids long. From germline, CDR1 is LNHDA and CDR2 SQIVND (reference sequence). V lost 3 bases and J lost 3, with 8 bases in between. The CDR3 region is CASSIFGDTEAFF. The CDR3 DNA sequence: TGTGCCAGTAGTATTTTCGGGGACACTGAAGCTTTCTTT. The complete variable domain, with remaining parts taken from reference TRBV19 and TRBJ1-1, reads DGGITQSPKYLFRKEGQNVTLSCEQNLNHDAMYWYRQDPGQGLRLIYYSQIVNDFQKGDIAEGYSVSREKKESFPLTVTSAQKNPTAFYLCASSIFGDTEAFFGQGTRLTVV.

This rearrangement joins TRBV7-9 to TRBJ1-1; no definite D call. This CDR3 is 14 amino acids long. The germline V gene has CDR1 SEHNR and CDR2 FQNEAQ (reference sequence). Trimming pared 3 bases from V and 10 bases from J, leaving 18 bases between. The CDR3 DNA reads TGTGCCAGCAGCTTTGGCGGAGAGGGCACGGCAGCTTTCTTT. This gives the protein CASSFGGEGTAAFF.

V gene TRBV28 combines with J gene TRBJ2-1, with TRBD2 as a possible D gene (7 bases). Looked up from germline, CDR1 is MDHEN and CDR2 is SYDVKM. V lost 6 bases and J 8 bases, leaving 20 bases between the germline ends. CDR3 length: 15 amino acids. CDR3 sequence reads: CASSLTHGGQHEQFF. The CDR3 nucleotides read TGTGCCAGCAGCCTAACCCACGGGGGGCAGCATGAGCAGTTCTTC.

This rearrangement joins TRBV5-6 to TRBJ1-5; 8 bases line up with TRBD1. The CDR3 loop spans 16 amino acids. Germline V CDR1 and CDR2: SGHDT, YYEEEE. Losses at the gene ends were 4 bases for V and 1 base for J; bases not matched to a gene: 7. CDR3 coding DNA: TGTGCCAGCAGCAAAGACAGGGGTGGAAGCAATCAGCCCCAGCATTTT. This gives the protein CASSKDRGGSNQPQHF.

This clone was seen a handful of times. The chain joins TRBV5-6 to TRBJ1-2; 8 bases map to TRBD1. Germline lookup yields CDR1 SGHDT and CDR2 YYEEEE. There are 13 residues in the CDR3. Unmatched junction bases numbered 5, after V lost 2 bases and J lost 8 bases. CDR3 loop: CASSFGQGLGYTF. For the CDR3, the DNA is TGTGCCAGCAGCTTTGGACAGGGTCTGGGCTACACCTTC.

The chain uses TRBV27 and TRBJ2-5; TRBD2 agrees at 15 bases. J lost 4 bases, V lost 3 bases, and 0 bases had no gene match. The CDR3 covers 15 residues. The germline V gene has CDR1 MNHEY and CDR2 SMNVEV (reference sequence). CDR3 nucleotides: TGTGCCAGCAGTTTGGGACTAGCGGGAGGAGAGACCCAGTACTTC. Amino acids: CASSLGLAGGETQYF.

The genes are TRBV9 and TRBJ2-3, with a weak D call TRBD2 (5 bases). The germline gives CDR1 SGDLS, CDR2 YYNGEE. The V and J ends lost 0 bases and 1 base respectively, with 9 bases between them. This CDR3 has 15 residues. The CDR3 DNA reads TGTGCCAGCAGCGTAGGCCTGGGAGGCACAGATACGCAGTATTTT. Encoded protein: CASSVGLGGTDTQYF.

CDR3 DNA sequence: TGTGCCAGCGCCCAAGGGGCTGGGGCCAACGTCCTGACTTTC. Residues: CASAQGAGANVLTF. The rearrangement joins TRBV6-5 to TRBJ2-6; D perhaps matches TRBD1 (5 bases). This CDR3 is built from 14 residues. Germline assignment: CDR1 MNHEY and CDR2 SVGAGI. The V gene lost 8 bases and the J gene lost 2 bases, with 10 bases spanning the gap.

The chain joins TRBV30 to TRBJ2-7; 14 bases map to TRBD2. V dropped 7 bases and J dropped 3; count of bases not matched to a gene: 5. CDR1 is GTSNPN and CDR2 is SVGIG in the germline V gene (reference sequence). This CDR3 spans 14 amino acids. The CDR3 nucleotides are TGTGCCTCCACGGGGACTAGCGGGGGCTACGAGCAGTACTTC. Translated: CASTGTSGGYEQYF.

In the case of this clone: Other DNA sequences from this sample encode an identical CDR3 as well. The chain is built from TRBV5-1 and TRBJ2-3, with TRBD2 identical over 11 bases. The CDR3 is 15 amino acids. Looked up from germline, CDR1 is SGHRS and CDR2 is YFSETQ. V shed 2 bases, J shed 3 bases, and the junction held 2 bases outside the gene matches. The CDR3 sequence is CASSFASGRTDTQYF. DNA for the CDR3: TGCGCCAGCAGCTTTGCTAGCGGGAGGACAGATACGCAGTATTTT.

The V and J genes are TRBV20-1 and TRBJ2-2, with 10 bases matching TRBD2. Germline V CDR1 and CDR2: DFQATT, SNEGSKA (reference sequence). This CDR3 has 18 residues. J was trimmed by 7 bases and V by 3 bases; bases with no gene match: 17. In DNA, the CDR3 is TGCAGTGCTAGTGCCCGAAAAGCGGGGGGGCTCGGGATCGGGGAGCTGTTTTTT. Translating gives CSASARKAGGLGIGELFF.

The chain recombines TRBV27 with TRBJ2-7, with D tentatively TRBD1 (7 bases). The CDR3 spans 16 residues. Deletions cut 6 bases from V and 6 bases from J, with 24 bases between. Germline CDR1 and CDR2: MNHEY and SMNVEV (reference sequence). The CDR3 loop reads CASRKEGQPSGTEQYF. Written as DNA, the CDR3 is TGTGCCAGCAGGAAGGAGGGACAGCCGTCCGGTACCGAGCAGTACTTC.